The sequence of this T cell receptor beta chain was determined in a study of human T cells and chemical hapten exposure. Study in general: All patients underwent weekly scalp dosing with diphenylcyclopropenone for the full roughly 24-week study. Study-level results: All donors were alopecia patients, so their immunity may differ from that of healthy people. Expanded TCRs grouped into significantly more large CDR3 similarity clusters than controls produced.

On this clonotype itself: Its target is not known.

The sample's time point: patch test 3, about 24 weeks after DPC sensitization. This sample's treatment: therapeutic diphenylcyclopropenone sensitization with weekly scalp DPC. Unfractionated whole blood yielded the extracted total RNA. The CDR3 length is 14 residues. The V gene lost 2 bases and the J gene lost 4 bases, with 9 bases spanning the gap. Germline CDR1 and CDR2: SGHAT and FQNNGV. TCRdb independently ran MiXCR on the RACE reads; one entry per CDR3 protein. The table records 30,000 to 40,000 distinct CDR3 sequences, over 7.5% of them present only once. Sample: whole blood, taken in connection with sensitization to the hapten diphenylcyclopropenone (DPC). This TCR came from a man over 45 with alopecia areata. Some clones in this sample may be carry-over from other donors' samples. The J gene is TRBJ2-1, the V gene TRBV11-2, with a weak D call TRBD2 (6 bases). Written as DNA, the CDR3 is TGTGCCAGCAGCTTACCGGGAGCTTACAATGAGCAGTTCTTC. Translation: CASSLPGAYNEQFF.